This T cell receptor beta chain appears in the sequencing data of a study of identical twins. Whole-study findings and limits: Fewer insertions were carried by abundant cord blood beta clonotypes, but none was seen in memory repertoires. Out-of-frame alpha sequences common to twins were enriched for low generation probability. The models gave estimates that fell short of the out-of-frame TCR alpha sharing seen in monozygotic twins. Beta out-of-frame sequences showed weaker excess sharing between twins.

Note on this clonotype: Its antigen is not known.

Each CDR3 protein is one row after TCRdb ran MiXCR on the 5' RACE reads. Of over 200,000 distinct CDR3 sequences detected, roughly a tenth appear once; the ten largest clones hold around 5.1%. Per germline, CDR1 SGHRS and CDR2 YFSETQ. The junction had 8 bases not matched to a gene; V was cut back by 0 bases and J by 11 bases. The CDR3 sequence is 13 residues long. The V and J genes are TRBV5-1 and TRBJ2-7; 7 bases agree with TRBD2. What was sequenced was memory (CD45RO+) T cells sorted from blood. This receptor was taken from a woman aged 18-29 years in good health. The CDR3 DNA sequence: TGCGCCAGCAGCTTGGAGACTAGCCTTGAAGAGTACTTC. The encoded protein is CASSLETSLEEYF.